These 18 T cell receptor beta chains came from one sample sequenced in a study of tumor-infiltrating lymphocytes in primary liver carcinoma (dated by TCRdb to 2017 to 2019). These reads were obtained on an Illumina HiSeq 2500. TCRbeta-specific cDNA was reverse-transcribed from roughly 500 ng total RNA using a constant-region primer and ProtoScript II reverse transcriptase. Construction of the TCRbeta libraries relied on three nested rounds of multiplex PCR, following a slightly modified ARM-PCR procedure. Multiplex TRBV1-TRBV30 forward primers and a Cbeta reverse primer were used in the first two PCR rounds, each of which was run for approximately 11 cycles. TCRdb trimmed public reads at Q25 via fastp, called clones via MiXCR and kept in-frame beta chains. One record per CDR3 amino acid sequence lists the most common genes and DNA. The sample table records 40,000 to 55,000 distinct CDR3 sequences; about two thirds of these occur just once. The ten top clones hold less than 35% of the sample.

Without any cell sorting, total RNA and DNA were co-extracted from roughly 20-30 mg of bulk tissue using the AllPrep DNA/RNA mini kit. Sequencing was done on a sample of liver tumor tissue from sampling region 5. Per the publication, the cell subset or site label means: tumor region T5, tumor centre. The receptors were gathered from a man aged 40-50 years with primary liver carcinoma and hepatitis B virus infection.

Comments on this clonotype: The CDR3 ends on some other residue instead of the conserved phenylalanine or tryptophan, so this is likely a read error. The chain is built from TRBV28 and TRBJ2-3; 7 bases line up with TRBD2. Unmatched junction bases numbered 5, after V lost 8 bases and J lost 3 bases. Germline V gene data show CDR1 as MDHEN and CDR2 as SYDVKM. CDR3 length equals 13 residues. CDR3 nucleotide sequence: TGTGCCAGCGAAACTAGCGAGACAGATACGCAGTATTTA. Its protein is CASETSETDTQYL.

The chain employs TRBV11-2 and TRBJ2-7; 7 bases are shared with TRBD2. V dropped 5 bases and J dropped 8; count of bases not matched to a gene: 12. This CDR3 comprises 14 residues. Germline CDR1 is SGHAT and CDR2 is FQNNGV. CDR3 sequence reads: CASSLAVREYKQYF. The DNA of the CDR3 is TGTGCCAGCAGCCTAGCGGTTAGAGAATACAAGCAGTACTTC.

Points on this clonotype: One end of the junction varies from germline; a read error may be responsible. J is TRBJ2-2 and V is TRBV29-1, with 7 nucleotides matching TRBD2. Germline V gene sequence: CDR1 SQVTM, CDR2 ANQGSEA. The CDR3 spans 16 residues. The CDR3 region has the DNA TGCCGCGTTGAAGAATTGACTAGCCCCCACACCGGGGAGCTGTCTTTT. As protein: CRVEELTSPHTGELSF.

This clonotype has a single count. A much larger clone differs from this one at a single base, so this may be a read error. V usage is TRBV5-5 and J usage is TRBJ2-2; the D gene is possibly TRBD1 (6 bases). Germline assignment: CDR1 SGHKS and CDR2 YYEKEE (reference sequence). The CDR3 contains 15 residues. Between the trimmed V and J ends, which lost 1 base and 3 bases, there was a span of 10 bases. CDR3: CASSLSGEYTGELFF. CDR3 coding DNA: TGTGCCAGCAGCTTGTCAGGGGAATACACCGGGGAGCTGTTTTTT. The full variable domain, with the rest looked up from reference TRBV5-5 and TRBJ2-2, is DAGVTQSPTHLIKTRGQQVTLRCSPISGHKSVSWYQQVLGQGPQFIFQYYEKEERGRGNFPDRFSARQFPNYSSELNVNALLLGDSALYLCASSLSGEYTGELFFGEGSRLTVL.

As for this clonotype: It may be a read error: a sequence one base away is much more abundant. The chain is built from TRBV28 and TRBJ2-7; D call uncertain. Germline V gene data show CDR1 as MDHEN and CDR2 as SYDVKM. The CDR3 extends over 15 amino acids. Trimming shortened V by 6 bases and J by 0 bases, and 15 bases separated the two germline ends. As DNA, the CDR3 is TGTGCCAGCAGCCACAAGGGCAGGCTCTCCTACGAGCAGTACTTC. As protein: CASSHKGRLSYEQYF.

A note on this clonotype: This CDR3 fails to terminate in the conserved phenylalanine or tryptophan, so it likely reflects a read error. This chain joins TRBV6-2 or TRBV6-3 and TRBJ2-1; 7 bases agree with TRBD1. V was pared by 4 bases and J by 4 bases, with 10 bases of the junction left unmatched. Germline CDR1 reads MNHEY; CDR2 reads SVGEGT. CDR3 length: 16 amino acids. The CDR3 nucleotides are TGTGCCAGCAGTTCGACCACGAGACAGGGATACAATGAGCAGTTCCTC. Amino acids: CASSSTTRQGYNEQFL.

The chain uses TRBV6-5 and TRBJ2-7, with 9 nucleotides matching TRBD2. The CDR3 runs to 17 residues. Trimming removed 10 bases from V and 4 bases from J; junction bases left unmatched: 20. Germline CDR1 reads MNHEY; CDR2 reads SVGAGI. This CDR3 reads CAIRHAETAGGGYEQYF. The CDR3 region has the DNA TGTGCCATCAGGCACGCGGAGACAGCGGGAGGTGGGTACGAGCAGTACTTC.

As concerns this clonotype: The missing conserved phenylalanine or tryptophan at the end of this CDR3 makes a read error likely. The chain has TRBV7-8 and TRBJ2-2; possible D gene TRBD2, 6 bases. The CDR3 is made up of 17 amino acids. The V gene's germline CDR1 is SGHVS and CDR2 FQNEAQ. As DNA, the CDR3 is TGTGCCATCAGCTCCCTTGCCAGCGGATGGAGGGGCGGGGAGCTGTTTCTT. Its translation is CAISSLASGWRGGELFL.

About this clonotype itself: The CDR3 carries no conserved terminal phenylalanine or tryptophan, so it likely arises from a read error. The genes are TRBV4-1 and TRBJ2-5; no definite D call. Germline V CDR1 and CDR2: MGHRA, YSYEKL. The CDR3 is 14 amino acids. CDR3 amino acids: CASSQDPSVGAQYS. In DNA form, the CDR3 reads TGCGCCAGCAGTCAAGACCCTTCAGTTGGGGCCCAGTACTCC.

The V call is TRBV23-1, the J call TRBJ2-1; the D gene is possibly TRBD2 (6 bases). TRBV23-1 is an ORF, with its function uncertain. This CDR3 has 16 amino acids. With 5 bases removed from V and 0 bases from J, the gap between germline ends came to 14 bases. For the CDR3, the DNA is TGCGCCAGCAGTAGGCAGCAGACTAGCTCCTACAATGAGCAGTTCTTC. This encodes CASSRQQTSSYNEQFF.

Concerning this clonotype itself: This clone may be a read error of a much larger clone one base away. This rearrangement joins TRBV30 to TRBJ2-6; 9 positions agree with TRBD1. This CDR3 is 16 amino acids long. The germline V gene encodes CDR1 GTSNPN and CDR2 SVGIG (reference sequence). CDR3 protein: CASDRGATSGVNVLTF. The CDR3 DNA reads as TGTGCCTCCGACAGGGGGGCCACTTCTGGGGTCAACGTCCTGACTTTC.

In regard to this clonotype: Relative to the germline gene, one junction end is altered; a read error may explain this. The chain recombines TRBV4-1 with TRBJ2-2; D not certain. CDR3 length equals 14 residues. Germline V gene sequence: CDR1 MGHRA, CDR2 YSYEKL. The CDR3 nucleotides are TGCACCAGCATCCAAAACTCGAGCACCGGGGAGCTGTTTTTT. Translating it yields CTSIQNSSTGELFF.

Comment on this clonotype: The junction does not match germline at one end; this may be a read error. The chain is built from TRBV12-3 or TRBV12-4 and TRBJ2-5; D gene uncertain. This CDR3 comprises 13 residues. In nucleotides, the CDR3 is TGTACCAGCATCCCCGGCCATGTGGAGACCCAGTACTTC. This translates into CTSIPGHVETQYF.

This chain links TRBV19 with TRBJ1-2, with 9 nucleotides matching TRBD1. Germline V gives CDR1 LNHDA, CDR2 SQIVND (reference sequence). The CDR3 covers 17 residues. The J segment lost 0 bases and the V segment lost 3 bases, leaving 8 bases of the junction unmatched. The CDR3 DNA sequence: TGTGCCAGTAGTATTCGGGACAGGGCTGCGACTAACTATGGCTACACCTTC. Protein product: CASSIRDRAATNYGYTF.

This chain connects TRBV6-5 to TRBJ2-1; D is uncertain. Germline V CDR1 and CDR2: MNHEY, SVGAGI. Trimming cost V 6 bases and J 2 bases, with 14 bases left between them. The CDR3 contains 15 residues. CDR3: CASSAVESPYNEQFF. DNA for the CDR3: TGTGCCAGCAGCGCGGTGGAGAGCCCCTACAATGAGCAGTTCTTC.

Details on this clonotype: A much larger clone differs from this one at a single base, so this may be a read error. The chain uses TRBV21-1 and TRBJ2-1. TRBV21-1 is reported as a pseudogene. This CDR3 has 13 amino acids. The CDR3 bases are TGTGCCAGCAGCAAATCTAGGATCTATGAGCAGTTCTTC. Translation gives CASSKSRIYEQFF.

The chain carries TRBV11-2 and TRBJ2-5; D is perhaps TRBD1 or TRBD2 (6 bases each). This CDR3 is 15 amino acids long. Germline CDR1 is SGHAT and CDR2 is FQNNGV. CDR3 in DNA: TGTGTCACCAGCGACCTGACAGGAGCGGGCGAGACCCAGTACTTC. Translation: CVTSDLTGAGETQYF.

Turning to this clonotype: Being one base from a much bigger clone, this may be a read error. CDR3 residues: CANSPEGLTYNEQFF. The CDR3 DNA reads TGTGCCAACTCACCAGAGGGACTTACTTACAATGAGCAGTTCTTC. The gene calls are TRBV18 and TRBJ2-1; D may be TRBD2 (6 bases). Germline CDR1 reads KGHSH; CDR2 reads LQKENI. The CDR3 is 15 residues long. The full variable domain, its missing parts supplied by reference TRBV18 and TRBJ2-1, is NAGVMQNPRHLVRRRGQEARLRCSPMKGHSHVYWYRQLPEEGLKFMVYLQKENIIDESGMPKERFSAEFPKEGPSILRIQQVVRGDSAAYFCANSPEGLTYNEQFFGPGTRLTVL.